This T cell receptor (beta chain) was recorded in a study of TIL therapy for anti-PD-1-resistant metastatic lung cancer. About the research overall: Tumors were harvested before any PD-1/PD-L1 blockade. The study, taken as a whole, reports: The baseline peripheral repertoire was partially replaced by infused TIL clonotypes that later decayed.

Note on this clone: Its antigen is as yet unknown.

J gave up 4 bases and V 6 bases, and 14 bases lay outside the gene matches. Germline CDR1 reads LNHDA; CDR2 reads SQIVND (reference sequence). CDR3 length: 16 residues. Noted time point: pre-treatment sample, taken before nivolumab and TIL therapy. The immunoSEQ assay was v3. Libraries were sequenced to about 2 million read pairs (survey) or 5-6 million (deep). TCRdb's copy holds only in-frame clones and misses some; the assay was immunoSEQ multiplex PCR. The sample has tens of thousands of clones, around 80% seen once. J is TRBJ2-7 and V is TRBV19, with 8 bases identical to TRBD1. The receptor comes from a woman aged 25 to 80 with non-small cell lung cancer. The material was blood, obtained at baseline. The DNA for the CDR3 is TGTGCCAGTAGATCGGGACAGGCTCCCGGGGATTACGAGCAGTACTTC. Translating gives CASRSGQAPGDYEQYF.